A single sample gave rise to the 25 T cell receptor beta chains below, sequenced in a study of regulatory T cells in long-lasting Graves disease. Arm-PCR of CDR3 regions and iRepertoire HTBI primers were used to build TCR beta libraries. TCRdb reprocessed the multiplex PCR reads with MiXCR, giving one entry per CDR3 protein. The sample shows approximately 350,000 distinct CDR3 sequences, about 17% of them seen only once. Time point of the sample: newly diagnosed GD, antithyroid drugs for less than 3 months. The TCR library was made from RNA that had been extracted from PBMCs in TRIzol. In addition, the sample was reused for a study of T cells in Graves' hyperthyroidism and ophthalmopathy.

The material sequenced was peripheral blood mononuclear cells (PBMCs), taken at new diagnosis, from a patient treated with antithyroid drugs. The source of these receptors is a young woman with Graves disease.

Note on this clonotype: Given a much more abundant clone one base away, this may be a read error. V gene TRBV3-1 combines with J gene TRBJ1-3; tentatively, D is TRBD1 (5 bases). Trimming cost V 0 bases and J 2 bases, with 8 bases left between them. Germline V CDR1 and CDR2: LGHDT, YNNKEL (reference sequence). The CDR3 loop spans 15 amino acids. CDR3: CASSQEGDPGNTIYF. The DNA of the CDR3 is TGTGCCAGCAGCCAAGAAGGGGACCCTGGAAACACCATATATTTT. Based on the CDR3 plus reference TRBV3-1 and TRBJ1-3, the full variable domain is DTAVSQTPKYLVTQMGNDKSIKCEQNLGHDTMYWYKQDSKKFLKIMFSYNNKELIINETVPNRFSPKSPDKAHLNLHINSLELGDSAVYFCASSQEGDPGNTIYFGEGSWLTVV.

This clonotype has ten or more counts. The J gene is TRBJ2-2, the V gene TRBV2; D is tentatively TRBD1 or TRBD2 (5 bases each). Germline V gene sequence: CDR1 SNHLY, CDR2 FYNNEI. V lost 7 bases, J lost 1 base, and 16 bases lay in between. This CDR3 has 16 residues. The CDR3 is CASTELGVMNTGELFF. CDR3 DNA: TGTGCCAGCACCGAACTGGGGGTAATGAACACCGGGGAGCTGTTTTTT.

A remark on this clonotype: A much larger clone differs by one base, so this may be a read error. This sequence joins TRBV2 and TRBJ2-2; possible D gene TRBD2, 6 bases. The CDR3 totals 15 residues. Germline V gives CDR1 SNHLY, CDR2 FYNNEI. The CDR3 reads CAGSERRERAGELFF. The CDR3, as DNA: TGTGCCGGCAGTGAACGGAGGGAGAGGGCCGGGGAGCTGTTTTTT.

J is TRBJ2-7 and V is TRBV14, with TRBD2 matching over 8 bases. CDR1 and CDR2 (germline): SGHDN, FVKESK. Germline trimming cut 0 bases from V and 2 bases from J; bases unmatched to any gene: 6. The CDR3 is 16 amino acids. This CDR3 is CASSQDLLAATYEQYF. The DNA of the CDR3 is TGTGCCAGCAGCCAAGATCTACTAGCGGCGACCTACGAGCAGTACTTC.

This clonotype was seen repeatedly, ten times or more. V is TRBV12-3 or TRBV12-4 and J is TRBJ1-1; D gene ambiguous. V was clipped by 5 bases and J by 1 base, with 11 bases between them. CDR3 size: 14 residues. The CDR3 loop is CASSNNFANTEAFF. Written as DNA, the CDR3 is TGTGCCAGCAGTAACAATTTCGCGAACACTGAAGCTTTCTTT.

This clonotype was counted between two and nine times. Possible read error: a much larger clone is one base away. The V gene is TRBV7-9, the J gene TRBJ2-7, with 11 bases that match TRBD2. This CDR3 spans 16 amino acids. The junction had 6 bases not matched to a gene; V was cut back by 5 bases and J by 0 bases. The germline V gene has CDR1 SEHNR and CDR2 FQNEAQ (reference sequence). The CDR3: CASSPLTSGTSYEQYF. In nucleotides, the CDR3 is TGTGCCAGCAGCCCACTGACTAGCGGGACCTCCTACGAGCAGTACTTC.

This clonotype was counted at least ten times. This chain uses TRBV3-1 with TRBJ1-1, with D possibly being TRBD1 (5 bases). The V and J ends lost 0 bases and 10 bases respectively, with 15 bases between them. CDR3 length equals 14 residues. Germline CDR1 reads LGHDT; CDR2 reads YNNKEL (reference sequence). The CDR3 is CASSQDIKGRVAFF. DNA of the CDR3: TGTGCCAGCAGCCAAGATATCAAGGGGCGGGTAGCTTTCTTT.

This clonotype has a count of ten or more. This chain links TRBV7-9 with TRBJ2-5, with D tentatively TRBD2 (6 bases). V was pared by 6 bases and J by 0 bases, with 26 bases between. This CDR3 region has 19 residues. From germline, CDR1 is SEHNR and CDR2 FQNEAQ (reference sequence). The CDR3 spells CASSLLEPRTAGYQETQYF. The DNA of the CDR3 is TGTGCCAGCAGTCTTCTGGAACCTCGGACTGCGGGGTACCAAGAGACCCAGTACTTC.

This clonotype was picked up a small number of times. The chain has TRBV29-1 and TRBJ1-2, with D possibly being TRBD1 (5 bases). The germline V gene encodes CDR1 SQVTM and CDR2 ANQGSEA. CDR3 size: 13 residues. The V and J ends lost 1 base and 1 base respectively, with 7 bases between them. CDR3 residues: CSVEGQGNYGYTF. CDR3 coding DNA: TGCAGCGTTGAAGGGCAGGGTAACTATGGCTACACCTTC. The full variable domain, with the rest looked up from reference TRBV29-1 and TRBJ1-2, is SAVISQKPSRDICQRGTSLTIQCQVDSQVTMMFWYRQQPGQSLTLIATANQGSEATYESGFVIDKFPISRPNLTFSTLTVSNMSPEDSSIYLCSVEGQGNYGYTFGSGTRLTVV.

This clonotype was recorded at least ten times. V usage is TRBV28 and J usage is TRBJ2-3, with D perhaps matching TRBD1 (6 bases). CDR1 is MDHEN and CDR2 is SYDVKM in the germline V gene. Trimming left V 5 bases short and J 0 bases short, with 18 bases between. CDR3 length equals 17 residues. In nucleotides, the CDR3 is TGTGCCAGCAGTCAACCGTTGGACAGCCCTAGCACAGATACGCAGTATTTT. Amino acid sequence: CASSQPLDSPSTDTQYF.

Regarding this clonotype: One end of the junction fails to match germline, which may point to a read error. CDR3 DNA: TGTGCTAGCAGCTTAGAAGGGGCCGGGAGGCACTCCTACAATGAGCAGTTCTTC. Its protein is CASSLEGAGRHSYNEQFF. The chain links TRBV7-7 to TRBJ2-1; 7 nucleotides match TRBD2. Germline lookup yields CDR1 SSHAT and CDR2 FNYEAQ (reference sequence). There are 18 residues in the CDR3.

This clonotype was counted a few times. The chain is built from TRBV5-1 and TRBJ2-1, with 14 positions matching TRBD2. V lost 0 bases and J lost 7; bases outside the gene matches: 9. The CDR3 has 18 amino acids. Germline CDR1 is SGHRS and CDR2 is YFSETQ. CDR3 nucleotide sequence: TGCGCCAGCAGCTTGGGACTAGCGGGAGGGCCAATTTTGAATGAGCAGTTCTTC. Residues: CASSLGLAGGPILNEQFF. Complete variable domain (other parts from reference TRBV5-1 and TRBJ2-1): KAGVTQTPRYLIKTRGQQVTLSCSPISGHRSVSWYQQTPGQGLQFLFEYFSETQRNKGNFPGRFSGRQFSNSRSEMNVSTLELGDSALYLCASSLGLAGGPILNEQFFGPGTRLTVL.

This clonotype was recorded many times. The chain is built from TRBV30 and TRBJ2-3; no reliable D call. The germline CDR1 and CDR2 sequences are GTSNPN and SVGIG (reference sequence). V shed 2 bases and J shed 5 bases, with 11 bases lying between them. The CDR3 length is 13 residues. The CDR3 nucleotides are TGTGCCTGGAGTCCTCCTGGGGTAGATACGCAGTATTTT. Translation gives CAWSPPGVDTQYF. The full variable domain, rest sourced from reference TRBV30 and TRBJ2-3, is SQTIHQWPATLVQPVGSPLSLECTVEGTSNPNLYWYRQAAGRGLQLLFYSVGIGQISSEVPQNLSASRPQDRQFILSSKKLLLSDSGFYLCAWSPPGVDTQYFGPGTRLTVL.

This chain connects TRBV7-3 to TRBJ2-5; 10 nucleotides line up with TRBD1. V gave up 5 bases and J gave up 4 bases; unmatched junction bases: 4. The CDR3 loop spans 14 amino acids. CDR1 is SGHTA and CDR2 is FQGTGA in the germline V gene. This CDR3 reads CASSATGGSETQYF. CDR3 sequence (DNA): TGTGCCAGCAGCGCGACAGGGGGCTCAGAGACCCAGTACTTC.

The rearrangement uses TRBV29-1 and TRBJ2-5; 9 bases are a match to TRBD1. CDR1 SQVTM and CDR2 ANQGSEA come from the germline V gene. The length of the CDR3 is 15 residues. V trimming: 2 bases; J trimming: 3 bases; junction bases outside the gene matches: 7. Here the CDR3 reads CSVEWGDREEETQYF. CDR3 sequence (DNA): TGCAGCGTTGAATGGGGGGACAGGGAAGAAGAGACCCAGTACTTC. Full variable domain (remainder filled in from reference TRBV29-1 and TRBJ2-5): SAVISQKPSRDICQRGTSLTIQCQVDSQVTMMFWYRQQPGQSLTLIATANQGSEATYESGFVIDKFPISRPNLTFSTLTVSNMSPEDSSIYLCSVEWGDREEETQYFGPGTRLLVL.

This clonotype was recorded many times. The V call is TRBV6-1, the J call TRBJ1-5, with D possibly matching TRBD1 (6 bases). The CDR3 covers 13 residues. Germline V lookup: CDR1 MNHNS, CDR2 SASEGT. Trimming took 7 bases from V and 4 from J, leaving 11 bases between them. CDR3 bases: TGTGCCAGCACGGACAGAATAAATCAGCCCCAGCATTTT. Encoded protein: CASTDRINQPQHF.

This clonotype has only a few counts. This chain connects TRBV27 to TRBJ1-2; D might be TRBD1 (6 bases). V was trimmed by 6 bases and J by 6 bases, leaving 11 bases between them. Germline V CDR1 and CDR2: MNHEY, SMNVEV (reference sequence). The CDR3 consists of 12 residues. The DNA for the CDR3 is TGTGCCAGCAGGAGTCAGGGGCATGGCTACACCTTC. It is translated as CASRSQGHGYTF.

This clonotype was counted at least ten times. This sequence joins TRBV20-1 and TRBJ2-7; 15 bases are a match to TRBD2. Germline CDR1 DFQATT, CDR2 SNEGSKA (reference sequence). V gave up 3 bases and J gave up 2 bases; unmatched junction bases: 8. The CDR3 extends over 17 amino acids. The chain's CDR3 is CSAREGTSGRQAYEQYF. The CDR3 DNA reads TGCAGTGCTAGGGAGGGGACTAGCGGGAGGCAAGCCTACGAGCAGTACTTC.

This clonotype was observed many times. The genes are TRBV5-1 and TRBJ1-1; possible D gene TRBD1, 6 bases. Between the trimmed V and J ends, which lost 3 bases and 6 bases, there was a span of 12 bases. Germline CDR1 SGHRS, CDR2 YFSETQ. CDR3 length: 13 amino acids. The CDR3 DNA sequence: TGCGCCAGCAGCTCGGGGGGGGGCCCTGAAGCTTTCTTT. It codes for CASSSGGGPEAFF.

Many counts were recorded for this clonotype. J is TRBJ1-1 and V is TRBV27; 7 bases are a match to TRBD1. Germline CDR1 reads MNHEY; CDR2 reads SMNVEV (reference sequence). The V gene end was trimmed by 7 bases and the J gene end by 1 base; junction bases not matched to a gene: 6. The CDR3 loop spans 14 amino acids. CDR3 in amino acids: CASNQGGGNTEAFF. Written as DNA, the CDR3 is TGTGCCAGCAACCAGGGGGGGGGGAACACTGAAGCTTTCTTT.

The chain carries TRBV7-9 and TRBJ2-1, with 12 bases matching TRBD2. Germline V lookup: CDR1 SEHNR, CDR2 FQNEAQ (reference sequence). The CDR3 spans 20 residues. V gave up 4 bases and J gave up 0 bases; unmatched junction bases: 13. CDR3 nucleotides: TGTGCCAGCAGCTCACCTAGACTAGCGGGGGCAATTTACTCCTACAATGAGCAGTTCTTC. It yields the protein CASSSPRLAGAIYSYNEQFF.

This clonotype was counted ten times or more. J is TRBJ2-1 and V is TRBV12-3 or TRBV12-4; 11 nucleotides align to TRBD2. V trimming: 6 bases; J trimming: 7 bases; junction bases outside the gene matches: 5. The CDR3 runs 14 residues. The CDR3 here is CASSRLAGLNEQFF. The CDR3 nucleotides are TGTGCCAGCAGCAGACTAGCGGGATTGAATGAGCAGTTCTTC.

This clonotype came up a few times. This rearrangement joins TRBV7-9 to TRBJ1-1; no clear D. CDR3 length equals 13 residues. The germline CDR1 and CDR2 sequences are SEHNR and FQNEAQ (reference sequence). V was pared by 4 bases and J by 4 bases, with 10 bases between. Here the CDR3 DNA reads TGTGCCAGCAGCTCCTCAGGTGCCACTGAAGCTTTCTTT. Translation: CASSSSGATEAFF.

This clonotype appeared a few times. The chain recombines TRBV7-9 with TRBJ2-1, with D maybe TRBD2 (6 bases). V lost 10 bases to trimming and J lost 6 bases, with 16 bases between them. Per the germline V gene, CDR1 is SEHNR and CDR2 is FQNEAQ (reference sequence). This CDR3 is built from 13 residues. The CDR3 spells CATHTGDSNEQFF. CDR3 DNA sequence: TGTGCCACACATACGGGGGACTCCAATGAGCAGTTCTTC.

This chain joins TRBV7-9 and TRBJ2-7; perhaps TRBD2 as D (6 bases). Germline CDR1 SEHNR, CDR2 FQNEAQ (reference sequence). This CDR3 has 15 residues. Trimming took 4 bases from V and 8 from J, leaving 21 bases between them. The CDR3 loop reads CASSSRDLALVKQYF. CDR3 DNA: TGTGCCAGCAGCTCGCGGGACTTAGCGTTAGTCAAGCAGTACTTC.